The subject of this entry is one TCR beta chain. This entry comes from a study of shared clonotypes between healthy human individuals. On the study more broadly: The cohort had a couple of women and a few men, ages 18 to 49.

The naive CD8 fraction comprised CD45RO-negative cells positively selected for CCR7 and excluded terminally differentiated effector memory CD45RA+ cells. Adult donors, all healthy and HIV-negative, had no recent acute infections or vaccinations. The V segment lost 6 bases and the J segment 5 bases; nucleotides outside the gene matches: 6. Germline V CDR1 and CDR2: MNHEY, SVGAGI. This CDR3 is 15 amino acids long. It was across several immunoSEQ plates that each subset's genomic DNA was evenly split. The repertoire was sequenced with immunoSEQ multiplex PCR; TCRdb's copy has only in-frame clones and lacks some. Of fewer than 700,000 clones in the sample, roughly 96% were seen once.

This sequence joins TRBV6-5 and TRBJ2-1, with 11 bases identical to TRBD2. The source is a woman aged 25 to 39 in good health. Sequenced material: naive CD8+ T cells sorted from blood. CDR3 protein: CASSLGLADHNEQFF. The CDR3 DNA sequence: TGTGCCAGCAGCCTGGGACTAGCGGATCACAATGAGCAGTTCTTC.